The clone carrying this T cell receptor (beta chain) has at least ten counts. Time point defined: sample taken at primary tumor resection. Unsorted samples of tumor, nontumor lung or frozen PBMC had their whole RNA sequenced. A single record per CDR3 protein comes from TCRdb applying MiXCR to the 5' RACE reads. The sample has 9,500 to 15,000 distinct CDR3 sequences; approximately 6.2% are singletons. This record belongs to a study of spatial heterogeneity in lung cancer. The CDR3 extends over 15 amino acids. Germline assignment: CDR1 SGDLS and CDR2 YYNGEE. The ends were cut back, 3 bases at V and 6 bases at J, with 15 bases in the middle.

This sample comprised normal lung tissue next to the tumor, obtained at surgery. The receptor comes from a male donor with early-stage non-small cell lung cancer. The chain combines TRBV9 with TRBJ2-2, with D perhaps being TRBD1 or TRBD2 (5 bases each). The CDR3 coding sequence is TGTGCCAGCAGCGGGATAACTGGGACGTCCGGGGAGCTGTTTTTT. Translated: CASSGITGTSGELFF.